These 10 T cell receptor beta chains were all obtained from the same sample, sequenced in a study of T cells after yellow fever vaccination. TCRdb itself ran the 5' RACE reads through MiXCR, one entry per CDR3 protein. Found here are around 250,000 distinct CDR3 sequences, less than 8.5% of them singletons; the top ten hold approximately 0.84%. Sequenced material: CD4+ T cells sorted from PBMCs, taken 15 days after the yellow fever booster vaccination. The receptors come from a man aged 25-40 years who received the YFV17D yellow fever vaccine.

In its sample, this clonotype was seen a few times. The J gene is TRBJ2-1, the V gene TRBV5-1; either TRBD1 or TRBD2 may supply D (5 bases each). The CDR3 consists of 14 residues. In germline, CDR1 is SGHRS, CDR2 YFSETQ. The ends were cut back, 4 bases at V and 7 bases at J, with 15 bases in the middle. CDR3 sequence reads: CASSPGAGNNEQFF. In DNA form, the CDR3 reads TGCGCCAGCAGCCCTGGGGCCGGGAATAATGAGCAGTTCTTC.

This clonotype was seen only a few times. V is TRBV27 and J is TRBJ1-5, with 8 bases aligning to TRBD1. The CDR3 consists of 17 residues. The germline CDR1 and CDR2 sequences are MNHEY and SMNVEV (reference sequence). Unmatched junction bases numbered 13, after V lost 6 bases and J lost 3 bases. CDR3 sequence reads: CASSTAGQGFFNQPQHF. The CDR3 DNA reads as TGTGCCAGCAGCACGGCAGGACAGGGCTTTTTCAATCAGCCCCAGCATTTT.

The chain joins TRBV11-2 to TRBJ2-1, with D possibly being TRBD1 or TRBD2 (5 bases each). Germline CDR1 reads SGHAT; CDR2 reads FQNNGV. The CDR3 length is 20 residues. Trimming cost V 1 base and J 5 bases, with 27 bases left between them. This CDR3 is CASSLVVGDPITYTDNEQFF. DNA of the CDR3: TGTGCCAGCAGCTTAGTCGTAGGGGACCCAATTACCTATACAGACAATGAGCAGTTCTTC.

The chain recombines TRBV20-1 with TRBJ2-1; TRBD1 is a possible D gene (6 bases). The V end lost 3 bases, the J end lost 2 bases, and 11 bases lay between the germline ends. The CDR3 covers 14 residues. Germline values: CDR1 DFQATT, CDR2 SNEGSKA (reference sequence). The DNA for the CDR3 is TGCAGTGCTAGTTTCGGGACACCCTACAATGAGCAGTTCTTC. Residues: CSASFGTPYNEQFF.

This clonotype was detected a few times. The V gene is TRBV25-1, the J gene TRBJ2-5; 7 bases fit TRBD2. CDR3 size: 12 residues. Germline V gives CDR1 MGHDK, CDR2 SYGVNS. The junction had 4 bases not matched to a gene; V was cut back by 5 bases and J by 7 bases. The CDR3 DNA is TGTGCCAGCAGTAGCGGGGCCCTGACCCAGTACTTC. It translates to CASSSGALTQYF.

This clonotype showed up just a few times. The chain employs TRBV28 and TRBJ2-1, with a weak D call TRBD2 (6 bases). The V and J ends lost 3 bases and 4 bases respectively, with 10 bases between them. This CDR3 is built from 14 residues. In germline, CDR1 is MDHEN, CDR2 SYDVKM. The CDR3 loop is CASSFLAGYNEQFF. DNA of the CDR3: TGTGCCAGCAGTTTTCTCGCGGGGTACAATGAGCAGTTCTTC.

Here the CDR3 reads CASSYLQSGTGEDNEQFF. CDR3 DNA sequence: TGTGCCAGCAGTTACTTACAGTCCGGGACAGGGGAGGACAATGAGCAGTTCTTC. The chain carries TRBV6-5 and TRBJ2-1, with 10 bases identical to TRBD1. The CDR3 loop spans 18 amino acids. J lost 5 bases, V lost 1 base, and 11 bases had no gene match. Germline lookup yields CDR1 MNHEY and CDR2 SVGAGI.

A few counts support this clonotype. In DNA, the CDR3 is TGTGCCAGCACTCGTCTAGCGGGAGGGCCCTCTAATGAGCAGTTCTTC. Its protein product is CASTRLAGGPSNEQFF. The chain links TRBV7-2 to TRBJ2-1, with 12 bases identical to TRBD2. V lost 7 bases to trimming and J lost 7 bases; unmatched junction nucleotides: 11. The CDR3 sequence is 16 residues long. CDR1 and CDR2 from the germline V gene are SGHTA and FQGNSA.

A few counts support this clonotype. The chain links TRBV19 to TRBJ1-1, with D possibly being TRBD1 (6 bases). V lost 8 bases, J lost 5 bases, and 18 bases lay in between. The CDR3 is made up of 14 amino acids. Germline CDR1 LNHDA, CDR2 SQIVND (reference sequence). The CDR3 spells CASALGGRSTEAFF. The CDR3 DNA reads TGTGCCAGTGCCTTGGGGGGGCGTTCGACTGAAGCTTTCTTT.

This clonotype was seen ten or more times. The chain couples TRBV5-1 to TRBJ2-2; no definite D call. Germline loops: CDR1 SGHRS, CDR2 YFSETQ. CDR3 length equals 15 residues. V gave up 2 bases and J gave up 0 bases, with 8 bases separating them. DNA of the CDR3: TGCGCCAGCAGCTTCGACTTCCCGAACACCGGGGAGCTGTTTTTT. Protein product: CASSFDFPNTGELFF.